One TCR beta chain is described in this entry. Its antigen is currently unknown. The CDR3 is 14 residues long. The germline gives CDR1 DFQATT, CDR2 SNEGSKA (reference sequence). The ends were cut back, 0 bases at V and 7 bases at J, with 12 bases in the middle. Alongside a J-beta primer mix, a sample-barcoded 5' primer served in a second PCR lasting about 6 to 11 cycles. All cDNA molecules were each tagged by a template-switch adaptor with 12 random nucleotides. Each CDR3 protein is one row after TCRdb ran MiXCR on the 5' RACE reads. The data show about 700,000 distinct CDR3 sequences, about 30% seen once. Donors were healthy Caucasian individuals from Russia aged roughly 6 to 90. This entry belongs to a study of blood T cells in healthy people across ages. Study-level information: There was about one barcoded beta molecule captured by template switching per two T cells. Study results and limitations: There was a strong correlation between TCR beta diversity and naive T cell percentage.

The receptor's source is a woman older than 75 in good health. The sample was blood. The chain employs TRBV20-1 and TRBJ1-4, with TRBD1 as a possible D gene (5 bases). This chain's CDR3 is CSARDNRLGEKLFF. CDR3 nucleotides: TGCAGTGCTAGAGATAACAGGTTGGGTGAAAAACTGTTTTTT.